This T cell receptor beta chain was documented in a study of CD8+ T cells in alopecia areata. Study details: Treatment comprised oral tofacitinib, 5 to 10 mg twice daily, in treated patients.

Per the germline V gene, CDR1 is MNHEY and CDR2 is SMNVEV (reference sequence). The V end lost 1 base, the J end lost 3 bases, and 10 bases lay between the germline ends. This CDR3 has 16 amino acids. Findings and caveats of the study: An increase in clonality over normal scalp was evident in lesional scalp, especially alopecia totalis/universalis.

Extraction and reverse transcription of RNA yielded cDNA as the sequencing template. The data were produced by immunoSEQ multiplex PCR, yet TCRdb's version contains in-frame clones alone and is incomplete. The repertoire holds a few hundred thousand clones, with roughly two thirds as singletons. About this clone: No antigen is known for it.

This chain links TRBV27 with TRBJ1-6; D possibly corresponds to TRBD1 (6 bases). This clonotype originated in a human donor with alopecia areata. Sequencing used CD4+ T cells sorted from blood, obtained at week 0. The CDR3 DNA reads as TGTGCCAGCAGTTTATTGACAGGCTACTATAATTCACCCCTCCACTTT. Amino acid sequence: CASSLLTGYYNSPLHF.